The present T cell receptor beta chain was sequenced within a study of technical replicates of blood from several donors. Data came from immunoSEQ multiplex PCR; TCRdb stores just in-frame clones and leaves some out. Of roughly 80,000 clones in the sample, around 94% were seen once. The sequence came from a human donor in good health. The source material was T cells isolated from PBMCs.

This chain's CDR3 is CASSVVLYTSGRTGLDEQFF. CDR3 DNA: TGTGCCAGCAGCGTAGTTTTATATACTAGCGGGAGAACGGGATTGGATGAGCAGTTCTTC. The chain carries TRBV9 and TRBJ2-1; 11 positions agree with TRBD2. V shed 0 bases, J shed 8 bases, and the junction held 19 bases outside the gene matches. CDR3 length: 20 residues. Germline values: CDR1 SGDLS, CDR2 YYNGEE.